This T cell receptor beta chain was captured in a study of cytomegalovirus exposure and HLA in healthy donors. In germline, CDR1 is SNHLY, CDR2 FYNNEI. The CDR3 length is 17 residues. The junction had 13 bases not matched to a gene; V was cut back by 2 bases and J by 7 bases. PCR was performed using 60 Vbeta and 13 Jbeta primers. Generated by immunoSEQ multiplex PCR, the TCRdb table keeps only in-frame clones and is missing some. The sample comprises over 100,000 clones, about three quarters of which are singletons, and 9% to 15% rests with the top ten. The receptor comes from a woman in her thirties or forties in good health and CMV-seropositive. Material: PBMCs. This sequence joins TRBV2 and TRBJ2-3; TRBD2 matches 9 bases. As DNA, the CDR3 is TGTGCCAGCAGTGAACTTGCGCTAGCGGGGAGGGAGAATACGCAGTATTTT. Translated, it gives CASSELALAGRENTQYF.